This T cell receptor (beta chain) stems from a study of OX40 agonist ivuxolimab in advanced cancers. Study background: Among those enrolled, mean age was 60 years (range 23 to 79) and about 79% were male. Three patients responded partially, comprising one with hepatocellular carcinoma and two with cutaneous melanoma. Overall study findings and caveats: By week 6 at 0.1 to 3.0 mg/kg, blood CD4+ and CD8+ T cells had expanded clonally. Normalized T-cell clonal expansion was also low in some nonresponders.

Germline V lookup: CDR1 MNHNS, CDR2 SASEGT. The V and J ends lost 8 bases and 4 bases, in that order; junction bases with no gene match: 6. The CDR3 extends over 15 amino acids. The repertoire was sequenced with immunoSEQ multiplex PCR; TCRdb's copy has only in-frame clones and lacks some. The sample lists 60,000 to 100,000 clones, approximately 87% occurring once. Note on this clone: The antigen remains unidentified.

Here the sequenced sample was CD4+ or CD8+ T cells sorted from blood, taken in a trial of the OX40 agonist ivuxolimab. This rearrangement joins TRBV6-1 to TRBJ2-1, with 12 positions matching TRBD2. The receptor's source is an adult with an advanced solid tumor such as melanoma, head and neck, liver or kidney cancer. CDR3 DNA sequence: TGTGCCAGCGGAAGACTAGCGGGAGTGTACAATGAGCAGTTCTTC. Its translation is CASGRLAGVYNEQFF.